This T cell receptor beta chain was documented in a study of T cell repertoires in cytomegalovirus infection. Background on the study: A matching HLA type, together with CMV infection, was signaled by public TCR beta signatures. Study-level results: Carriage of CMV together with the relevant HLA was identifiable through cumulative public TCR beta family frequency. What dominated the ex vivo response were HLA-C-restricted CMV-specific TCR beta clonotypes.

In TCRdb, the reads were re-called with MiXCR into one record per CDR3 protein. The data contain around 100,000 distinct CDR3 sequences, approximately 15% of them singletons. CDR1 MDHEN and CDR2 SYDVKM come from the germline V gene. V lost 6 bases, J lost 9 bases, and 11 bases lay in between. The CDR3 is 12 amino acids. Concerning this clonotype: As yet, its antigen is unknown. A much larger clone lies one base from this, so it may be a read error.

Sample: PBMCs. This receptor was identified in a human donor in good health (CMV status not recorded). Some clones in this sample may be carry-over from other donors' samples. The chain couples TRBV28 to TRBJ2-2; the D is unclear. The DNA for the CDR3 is TGTGCCAGCAGCCGCCGAGGCCGGGAGCTGTTTTTT. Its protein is CASSRRGRELFF.